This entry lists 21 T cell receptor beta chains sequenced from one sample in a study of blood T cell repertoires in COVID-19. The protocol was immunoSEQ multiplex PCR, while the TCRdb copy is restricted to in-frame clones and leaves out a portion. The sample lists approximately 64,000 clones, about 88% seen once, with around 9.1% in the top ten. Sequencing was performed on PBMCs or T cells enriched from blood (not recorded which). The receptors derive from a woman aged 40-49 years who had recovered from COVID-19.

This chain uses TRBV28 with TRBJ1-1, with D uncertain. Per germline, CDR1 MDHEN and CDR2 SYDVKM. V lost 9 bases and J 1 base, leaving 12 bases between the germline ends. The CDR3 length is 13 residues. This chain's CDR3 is CASITTRNTEAFF. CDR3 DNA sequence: TGTGCCAGTATTACCACCAGGAACACTGAAGCTTTCTTT.

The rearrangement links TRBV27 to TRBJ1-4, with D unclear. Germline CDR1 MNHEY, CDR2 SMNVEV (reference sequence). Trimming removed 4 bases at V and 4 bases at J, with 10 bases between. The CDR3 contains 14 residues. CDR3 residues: CASSSVSHNEKLFF. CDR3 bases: TGTGCCAGCAGTTCCGTCAGTCATAATGAAAAACTGTTTTTT.

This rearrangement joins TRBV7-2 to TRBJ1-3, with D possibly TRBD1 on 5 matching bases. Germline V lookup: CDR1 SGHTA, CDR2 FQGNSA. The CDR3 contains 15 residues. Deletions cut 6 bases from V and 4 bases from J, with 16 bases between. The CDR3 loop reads CASRPGAGTGNTIYF. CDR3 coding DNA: TGTGCCAGCAGACCGGGAGCAGGGACGGGAAACACCATATATTTT.

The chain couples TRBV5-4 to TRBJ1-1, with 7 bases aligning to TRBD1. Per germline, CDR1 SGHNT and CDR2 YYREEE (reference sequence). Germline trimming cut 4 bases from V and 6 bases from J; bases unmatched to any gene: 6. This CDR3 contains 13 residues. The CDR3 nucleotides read TGTGCCAGCAGCAGAGAGACAGGGTCTGAAGCTTTCTTT. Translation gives CASSRETGSEAFF. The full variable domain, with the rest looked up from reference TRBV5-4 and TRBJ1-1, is ETGVTQSPTHLIKTRGQQVTLRCSSQSGHNTVSWYQQALGQGPQFIFQYYREEENGRGNFPPRFSGLQFPNYSSELNVNALELDDSALYLCASSRETGSEAFFGQGTRLTVV.

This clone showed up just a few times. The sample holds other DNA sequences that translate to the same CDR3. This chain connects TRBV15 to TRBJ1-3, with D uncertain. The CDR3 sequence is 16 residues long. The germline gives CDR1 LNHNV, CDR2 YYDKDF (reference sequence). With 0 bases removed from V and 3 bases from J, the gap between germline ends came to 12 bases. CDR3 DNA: TGTGCCACCAGCAGAGATAGAGGAATAAGTGGAAACACCATATATTTT. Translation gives CATSRDRGISGNTIYF.

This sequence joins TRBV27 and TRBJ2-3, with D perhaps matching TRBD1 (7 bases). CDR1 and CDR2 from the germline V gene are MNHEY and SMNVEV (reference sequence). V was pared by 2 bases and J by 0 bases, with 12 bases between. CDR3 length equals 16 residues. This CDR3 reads CASSLRRGPSTDTQYF. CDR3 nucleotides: TGTGCCAGCAGTTTACGGAGGGGGCCGAGCACAGATACGCAGTATTTT.

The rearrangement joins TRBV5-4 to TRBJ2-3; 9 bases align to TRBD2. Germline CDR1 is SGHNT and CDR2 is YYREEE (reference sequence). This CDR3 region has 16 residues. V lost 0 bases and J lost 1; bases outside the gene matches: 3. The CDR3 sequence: CASSLGTSVGTDTQYF. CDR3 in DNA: TGTGCCAGCAGCTTGGGGACTAGCGTCGGCACAGATACGCAGTATTTT.

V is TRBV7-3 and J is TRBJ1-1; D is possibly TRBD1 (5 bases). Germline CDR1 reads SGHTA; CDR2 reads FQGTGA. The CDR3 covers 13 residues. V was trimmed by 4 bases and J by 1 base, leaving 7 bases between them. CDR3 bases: TGTGCCAGCAGCTCAGGGTCGAACACTGAAGCTTTCTTT. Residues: CASSSGSNTEAFF.

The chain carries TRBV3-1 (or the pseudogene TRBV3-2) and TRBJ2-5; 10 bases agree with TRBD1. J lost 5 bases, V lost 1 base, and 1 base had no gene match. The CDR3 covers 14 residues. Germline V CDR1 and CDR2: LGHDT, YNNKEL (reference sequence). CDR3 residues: CASSQGQGAETQYF. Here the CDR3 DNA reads TGTGCCAGCAGCCAAGGACAGGGGGCCGAGACCCAGTACTTC.

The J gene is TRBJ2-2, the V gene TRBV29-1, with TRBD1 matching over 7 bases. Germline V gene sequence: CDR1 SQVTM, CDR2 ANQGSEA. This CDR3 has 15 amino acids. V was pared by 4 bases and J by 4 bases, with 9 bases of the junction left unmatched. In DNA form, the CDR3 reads TGCAGCGTTGCGACAGGGCGGATGAGCACCGGGGAGCTGTTTTTT. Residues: CSVATGRMSTGELFF.

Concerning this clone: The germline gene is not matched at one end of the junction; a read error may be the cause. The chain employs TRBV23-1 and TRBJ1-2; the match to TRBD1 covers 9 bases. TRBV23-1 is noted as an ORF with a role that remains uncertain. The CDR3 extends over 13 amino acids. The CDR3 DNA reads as TGCGCCAGCAGTCAAAAAAAGGACAGGGGCGAAATCTTC. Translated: CASSQKKDRGEIF.

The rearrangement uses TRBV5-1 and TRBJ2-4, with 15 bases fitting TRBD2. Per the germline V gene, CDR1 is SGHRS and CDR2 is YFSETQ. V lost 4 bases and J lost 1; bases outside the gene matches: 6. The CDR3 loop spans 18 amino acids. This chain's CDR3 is CASSRTSGGAEAKNIQYF. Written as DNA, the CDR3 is TGCGCCAGCAGCCGGACTAGCGGGGGGGCCGAGGCCAAAAACATTCAGTACTTC.

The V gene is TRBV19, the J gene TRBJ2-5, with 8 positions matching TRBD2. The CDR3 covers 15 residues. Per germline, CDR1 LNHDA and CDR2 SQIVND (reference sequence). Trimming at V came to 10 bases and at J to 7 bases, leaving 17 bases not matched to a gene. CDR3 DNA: TGTGCCACAACCGCCGGGACTAGTCTTCGTGGGACCCAGTACTTC. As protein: CATTAGTSLRGTQYF. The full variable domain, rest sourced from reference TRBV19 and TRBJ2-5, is DGGITQSPKYLFRKEGQNVTLSCEQNLNHDAMYWYRQDPGQGLRLIYYSQIVNDFQKGDIAEGYSVSREKKESFPLTVTSAQKNPTAFYLCATTAGTSLRGTQYFGPGTRLLVL.

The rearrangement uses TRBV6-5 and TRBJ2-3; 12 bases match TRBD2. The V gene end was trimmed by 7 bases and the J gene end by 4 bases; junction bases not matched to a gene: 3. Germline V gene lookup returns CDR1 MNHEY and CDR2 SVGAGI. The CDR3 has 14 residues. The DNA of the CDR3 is TGTGCCAGCAAGCTAGCGGGGGGGCCAGATACGCAGTATTTT. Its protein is CASKLAGGPDTQYF.

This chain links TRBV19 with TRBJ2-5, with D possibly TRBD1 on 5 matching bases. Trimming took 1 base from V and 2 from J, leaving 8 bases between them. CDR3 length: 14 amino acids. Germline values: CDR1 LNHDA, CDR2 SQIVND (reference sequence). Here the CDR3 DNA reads TGTGCCAGTAGTATAGGGGGCCTTCAAGAGACCCAGTACTTC. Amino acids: CASSIGGLQETQYF.

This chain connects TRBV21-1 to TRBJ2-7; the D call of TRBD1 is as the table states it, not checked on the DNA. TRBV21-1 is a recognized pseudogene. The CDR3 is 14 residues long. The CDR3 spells CASSLYQGWYEQYF. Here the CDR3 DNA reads TGTGCCAGCAGCCTATATCAGGGGTGGTACGAGCAGTACTTC.

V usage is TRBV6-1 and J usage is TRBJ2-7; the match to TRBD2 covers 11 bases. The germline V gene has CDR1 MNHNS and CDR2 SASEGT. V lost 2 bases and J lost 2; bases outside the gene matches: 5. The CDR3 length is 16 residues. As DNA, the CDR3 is TGTGCCAGCAGTGAACTTCTAGCGGGGGGAGCCTACGAGCAGTACTTC. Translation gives CASSELLAGGAYEQYF.

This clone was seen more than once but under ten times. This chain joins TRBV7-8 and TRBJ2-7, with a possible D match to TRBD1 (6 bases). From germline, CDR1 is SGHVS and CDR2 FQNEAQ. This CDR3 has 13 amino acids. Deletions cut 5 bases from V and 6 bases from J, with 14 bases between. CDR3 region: CASSTTGIGEQYF. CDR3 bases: TGTGCCAGCAGCACAACAGGGATCGGCGAGCAGTACTTC.

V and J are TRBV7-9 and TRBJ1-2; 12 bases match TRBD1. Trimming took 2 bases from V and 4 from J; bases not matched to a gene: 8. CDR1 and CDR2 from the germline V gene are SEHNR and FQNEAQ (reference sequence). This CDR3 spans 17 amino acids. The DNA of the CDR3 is TGTGCCAGCAGCTTACGCGGGACAGGGGGCGTCAGCTATGGCTACACCTTC. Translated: CASSLRGTGGVSYGYTF.

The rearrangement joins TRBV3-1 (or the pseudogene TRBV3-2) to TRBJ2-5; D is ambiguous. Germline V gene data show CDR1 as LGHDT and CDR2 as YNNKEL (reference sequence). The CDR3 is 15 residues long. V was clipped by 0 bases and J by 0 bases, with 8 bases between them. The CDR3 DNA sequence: TGTGCCAGCAGCCAAGATTACCGGGACCAAGAGACCCAGTACTTC. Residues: CASSQDYRDQETQYF.

The CDR3 sequence: CATSSSGNTIYF. The CDR3 bases are TGTGCCACCAGCAGCTCTGGAAACACCATATATTTT. This chain connects TRBV24-1 to TRBJ1-3; no definite D call. Germline V CDR1 and CDR2: KGHDR, SFDVKD. This CDR3 is built from 12 residues. With 7 bases removed from V and 0 bases from J, the gap between germline ends came to 3 bases.